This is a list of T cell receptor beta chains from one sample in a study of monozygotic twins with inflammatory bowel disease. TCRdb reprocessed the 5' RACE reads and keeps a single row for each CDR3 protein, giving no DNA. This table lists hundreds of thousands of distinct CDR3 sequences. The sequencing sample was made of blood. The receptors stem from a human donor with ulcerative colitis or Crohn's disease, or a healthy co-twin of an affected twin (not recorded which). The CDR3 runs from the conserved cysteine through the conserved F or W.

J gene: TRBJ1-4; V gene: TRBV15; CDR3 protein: CATSRGEKLFF
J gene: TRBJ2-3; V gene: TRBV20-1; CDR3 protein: CSASTGRGTDTQYF
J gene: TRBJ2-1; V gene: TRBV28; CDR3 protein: CASSSPGGLNNEQFF
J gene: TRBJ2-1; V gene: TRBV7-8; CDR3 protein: CASSSRLAENNEQFF
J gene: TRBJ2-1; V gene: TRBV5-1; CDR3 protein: CASRPDRAGQFF
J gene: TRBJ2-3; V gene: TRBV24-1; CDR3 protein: CATSDWFSISTDTQYF
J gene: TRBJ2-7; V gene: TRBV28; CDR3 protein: CASRGTVRYEQYF
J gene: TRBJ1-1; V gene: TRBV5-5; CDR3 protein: CASSSVDRMNTEAFF
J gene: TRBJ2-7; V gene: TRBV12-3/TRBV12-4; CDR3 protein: CASSYRDSYTEQYF
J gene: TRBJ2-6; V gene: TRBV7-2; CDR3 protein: CASSLARGAGANVLTF
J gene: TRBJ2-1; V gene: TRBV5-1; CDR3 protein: CASSLESGSYNEQFF
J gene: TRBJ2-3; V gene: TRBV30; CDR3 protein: CAWRNQVFYTDTQYF
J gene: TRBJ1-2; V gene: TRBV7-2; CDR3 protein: CASSLRTAGNYGYTF
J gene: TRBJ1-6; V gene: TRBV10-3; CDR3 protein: CAISDTVVSPLHF
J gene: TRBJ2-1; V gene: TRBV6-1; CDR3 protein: CASSGGGVTYNEQFF
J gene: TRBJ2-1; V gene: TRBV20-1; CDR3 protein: CSARGRSLINEQFF
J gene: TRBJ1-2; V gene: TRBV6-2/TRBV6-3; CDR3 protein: CASSYMTENYGYTF
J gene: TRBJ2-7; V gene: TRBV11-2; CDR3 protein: CASSAGGQGEYEQYF
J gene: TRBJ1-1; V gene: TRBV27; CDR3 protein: CASSFGVTRRGNTEAFF
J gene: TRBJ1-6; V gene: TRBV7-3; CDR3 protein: CASSPRGGSPLHF
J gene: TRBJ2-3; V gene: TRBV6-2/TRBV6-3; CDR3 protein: CASSLPPWTSGSTDTQYF
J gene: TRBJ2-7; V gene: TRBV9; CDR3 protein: CASSSSLSGGAGYF